These 10 T cell receptor beta chains originate from one sample sequenced in a study of shared clonotypes between healthy human individuals. Here immunoSEQ multiplex PCR was the method, and the copy in TCRdb shows in-frame clones only, minus some. The sample lists 2 million to 2.5 million clones, under 97% occurring once. Sequencing was performed on naive CD4+ T cells sorted from blood. Specified subset: CD45RA+ positively selected. The source of these receptors is a man younger than 35 in good health.

The V gene is TRBV30, the J gene TRBJ2-5; D is tentatively TRBD1 or TRBD2 (5 bases each). This CDR3 has 17 amino acids. With 3 bases removed from V and 5 bases from J, the gap between germline ends came to 25 bases. Germline CDR1 is GTSNPN and CDR2 is SVGIG (reference sequence). This CDR3 is CAWRDKVRDPILETQYF. The DNA of the CDR3 is TGTGCCTGGAGAGATAAAGTACGGGACCCAATTTTGGAGACCCAGTACTTC. Using reference TRBV30 and TRBJ2-5 for the parts outside the CDR3, the full variable domain is SQTIHQWPATLVQPVGSPLSLECTVEGTSNPNLYWYRQAAGRGLQLLFYSVGIGQISSEVPQNLSASRPQDRQFILSSKKLLLSDSGFYLCAWRDKVRDPILETQYFGPGTRLLVL.

CDR3 coding DNA: TGCGCCAGCAGTGAGTCCAGCCTAGCGGAGACCCAGTACTTC. Amino acids: CASSESSLAETQYF. J is TRBJ2-5 and V is TRBV10-1; D is perhaps TRBD2 (6 bases). The CDR3 runs to 14 residues. The V gene's germline CDR1 is WNHNN and CDR2 SYGVQD (reference sequence). V was pared by 0 bases and J by 5 bases, with 10 bases between.

The CDR3 coding sequence is TGTGCCTCCCTCTTGGACTATGGCTACACCTTC. It encodes CASLLDYGYTF. V usage is TRBV30 and J usage is TRBJ1-2; D is unclear. There are 11 residues in the CDR3. Per the germline V gene, CDR1 is GTSNPN and CDR2 is SVGIG (reference sequence). Trimming removed 7 bases from V and 3 bases from J, with 9 bases in between.

This clone turned up a few times. The chain employs TRBV29-1 and TRBJ1-1, with D uncertain. Germline lookup yields CDR1 SQVTM and CDR2 ANQGSEA. Deletions cut 7 bases from V and 1 base from J, with 10 bases between. The CDR3 is 12 amino acids. CDR3 coding DNA: TGCAGCGCCACGCCCTGGAACACTGAAGCTTTCTTT. Encoded protein: CSATPWNTEAFF.

Notes on this clone: The sample contains more than one DNA sequence encoding this CDR3. This chain connects TRBV9 to TRBJ2-7; D possibly matches TRBD1 or TRBD2 (5 bases each). This CDR3 has 15 residues. Germline CDR1 SGDLS, CDR2 YYNGEE. Trimming took 3 bases from V and 4 from J, leaving 17 bases between them. In DNA, the CDR3 is TGTGCCAGCAGCGCAGGGCAGGGAGTAGGGTACGAGCAGTACTTC. It codes for CASSAGQGVGYEQYF.

This sequence joins TRBV5-4 and TRBJ2-4; D is unclear. CDR1 is SGHNT, CDR2 YYREEE, per germline (reference sequence). The CDR3 contains 14 residues. With 0 bases removed from V and 5 bases from J, the gap between germline ends came to 9 bases. The CDR3 DNA reads TGTGCCAGCAGCTTGGCTGGAATCCAAAACATTCAGTACTTC. It translates to CASSLAGIQNIQYF.

The chain employs TRBV6-5 and TRBJ2-7; D is ambiguous. CDR1 and CDR2 (germline): MNHEY, SVGAGI. The CDR3 contains 15 residues. The V end lost 3 bases, the J end lost 2 bases, and 14 bases lay between the germline ends. The CDR3 coding sequence is TGTGCCAGCAGTTATGGTCTAGAAAATACCTACGAGCAGTACTTC. Its translation is CASSYGLENTYEQYF.

The chain uses TRBV2 and TRBJ1-6, with 8 positions matching TRBD1. CDR3 length: 15 residues. The V gene's germline CDR1 is SNHLY and CDR2 FYNNEI. V lost 2 bases, J lost 7 bases, and 4 bases stayed unmatched. The chain's CDR3 is CASSEQGAYNSPLHF. CDR3 nucleotide sequence: TGTGCCAGCAGTGAACAGGGGGCATACAATTCACCCCTCCACTTT.

The chain joins TRBV30 to TRBJ1-3; tentatively, D is TRBD1 (5 bases). Germline-derived CDR1 and CDR2 are GTSNPN and SVGIG (reference sequence). Trimming pared 3 bases from V and 0 bases from J, leaving 12 bases between. CDR3 length: 15 residues. The DNA for the CDR3 is TGTGCCTGGAGCTCCGGCAGGGCCTCTGGAAACACCATATATTTT. This codes for CAWSSGRASGNTIYF.

The gene calls are TRBV6-1 and TRBJ2-7, with 14 bases aligning to TRBD2. The CDR3 loop spans 17 amino acids. Losses at the gene ends were 4 bases for V and 3 bases for J; bases not matched to a gene: 8. The germline gives CDR1 MNHNS, CDR2 SASEGT. The CDR3 nucleotides read TGTGCCAGCAGTGGCTGGCCGGGGACTAGCGGGGGCTACGAGCAGTACTTC. It codes for CASSGWPGTSGGYEQYF.